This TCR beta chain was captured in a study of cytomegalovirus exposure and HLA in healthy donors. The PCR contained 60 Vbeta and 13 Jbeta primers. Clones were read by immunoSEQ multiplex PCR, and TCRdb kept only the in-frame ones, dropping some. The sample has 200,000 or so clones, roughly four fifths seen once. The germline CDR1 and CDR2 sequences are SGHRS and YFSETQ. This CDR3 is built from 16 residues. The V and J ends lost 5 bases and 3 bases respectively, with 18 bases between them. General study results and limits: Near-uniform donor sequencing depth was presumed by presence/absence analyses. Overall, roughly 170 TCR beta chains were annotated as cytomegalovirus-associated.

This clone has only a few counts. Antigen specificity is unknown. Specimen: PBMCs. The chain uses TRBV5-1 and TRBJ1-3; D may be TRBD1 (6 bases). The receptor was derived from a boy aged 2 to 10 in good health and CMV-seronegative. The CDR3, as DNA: TGCGCCAGCAGGTCTCTCGGGGGGCGCGGTGGAAACACCATATATTTT. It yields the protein CASRSLGGRGGNTIYF. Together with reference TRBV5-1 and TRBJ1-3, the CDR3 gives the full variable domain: KAGVTQTPRYLIKTRGQQVTLSCSPISGHRSVSWYQQTPGQGLQFLFEYFSETQRNKGNFPGRFSGRQFSNSRSEMNVSTLELGDSALYLCASRSLGGRGGNTIYFGEGSWLTVV.